Below, 17 T cell receptor beta chains from the same sample are listed, as sequenced in a study of shared clonotypes between healthy human individuals. Sequenced by immunoSEQ multiplex PCR; TCRdb stores in-frame clones only, minus some. The data hold 170,000 or so clones, with around 63% observed a single time. Sequenced sample: memory CD4+ T cells sorted from blood. The subset here: CD45RA-negative fraction. The source is a man aged 25-45 years in good health.

This clone came up a few times. This chain uses TRBV28 with TRBJ2-7, with D possibly matching TRBD1 (6 bases). Germline V gene sequence: CDR1 MDHEN, CDR2 SYDVKM. This CDR3 is built from 14 residues. Trimming stripped 7 bases from V and 4 bases from J, with 17 bases between. CDR3 amino acids: CASNQRRTVYEQYF. The CDR3 bases are TGTGCCAGCAACCAACGTAGGACAGTTTACGAGCAGTACTTC.

Comments on this clone: Additional DNA sequences in this sample encode the identical CDR3. The rearrangement joins TRBV20-1 to TRBJ2-2; D is unclear. The CDR3 spans 10 residues. CDR1 is DFQATT and CDR2 is SNEGSKA in the germline V gene (reference sequence). Trimming shortened V by 3 bases and J by 8 bases, and 4 bases separated the two germline ends. CDR3 DNA: TGCAGTGCTAGTTTTGGGGAGCTGTTTTTT. The encoded protein is CSASFGELFF.

In nucleotides, the CDR3 is TGTGCCAGCAGCTTGAGTGGGAGCACAGATACGCAGTATTTT. Amino acids: CASSLSGSTDTQYF. The rearrangement joins TRBV7-3 to TRBJ2-3; no reliable D call. Trimming cost V 3 bases and J 0 bases, with 7 bases left between them. CDR3 length: 14 residues. Germline assignment: CDR1 SGHTA and CDR2 FQGTGA.

The rearrangement links TRBV11-3 to TRBJ2-1, with 11 nucleotides matching TRBD2. CDR3 length: 16 amino acids. CDR1 is SGHNT, CDR2 YENEEA, per germline. The J segment lost 10 bases and the V segment lost 5 bases, leaving 13 bases of the junction unmatched. Here the CDR3 reads CASSPLAGGHRWEQFF. The CDR3 nucleotides are TGTGCCAGCAGCCCGCTAGCGGGAGGCCATAGGTGGGAGCAGTTCTTC. The full variable domain, its missing parts supplied by reference TRBV11-3 and TRBJ2-1, is EAGVVQSPRYKIIEKKQPVAFWCNPISGHNTLYWYLQNLGQGPELLIRYENEEAVDDSQLPKDRFSAERLKGVDSTLKIQPAELGDSAVYLCASSPLAGGHRWEQFFGPGTRLTVL.

This chain links TRBV6-1 with TRBJ2-1; the match to TRBD1 covers 7 bases. This CDR3 contains 17 residues. CDR1 is MNHNS, CDR2 SASEGT, per germline. V gave up 2 bases and J gave up 8 bases; unmatched junction bases: 15. CDR3 nucleotides: TGTGCCAGCAGTGAATTAGGGGGCAACCACCCATCGGATGAGCAGTTCTTC. Translating gives CASSELGGNHPSDEQFF.

The chain is built from TRBV11-2 and TRBJ2-3, with no clear D. The CDR3 runs to 14 residues. V was cut by 2 bases and J by 4 bases, with 10 bases left in between. CDR1 SGHAT and CDR2 FQNNGV come from the germline V gene. The DNA for the CDR3 is TGTGCCAGCAGCTTATGGGTCCGGGCAGATACGCAGTATTTT. It yields the protein CASSLWVRADTQYF.

This chain uses TRBV4-2 with TRBJ1-2; the D gene is possibly TRBD1 (6 bases). V dropped 0 bases and J dropped 6 bases, with 8 bases sitting between them. CDR1 LGHNA and CDR2 YNFKEQ come from the germline V gene. The CDR3 is 13 amino acids. The chain's CDR3 is CASSQDAGDGYTF. CDR3 coding DNA: TGTGCCAGCAGCCAAGATGCAGGGGATGGCTACACCTTC.

This clone was seen a few times. This chain uses TRBV28 with TRBJ2-5; tentative D call: TRBD2 (6 bases). V was pared by 6 bases and J by 6 bases, with 14 bases between. Germline CDR1 MDHEN, CDR2 SYDVKM. The CDR3 has 13 residues. CDR3 sequence: CASSPTRGKTQYF. DNA for the CDR3: TGTGCCAGCAGCCCTACCCGCGGGAAGACCCAGTACTTC.

The rearrangement links TRBV7-2 to TRBJ2-7, with D possibly TRBD1 on 6 matching bases. This CDR3 is 14 amino acids long. The germline V and J ends were trimmed by 2 bases and 2 bases, with 10 bases remaining between them. Germline V gene data show CDR1 as SGHTA and CDR2 as FQGNSA. The CDR3 loop reads CASSLSGTPYEQYF. DNA for the CDR3: TGTGCCAGCAGCTTATCTGGGACACCCTACGAGCAGTACTTC.

This clone has just a few counts. The rearrangement joins TRBV2 to TRBJ1-5, with D tentatively TRBD1 (5 bases). Trimming took 1 base from V and 5 from J, leaving 9 bases between them. Per the germline V gene, CDR1 is SNHLY and CDR2 is FYNNEI. The length of the CDR3 is 14 residues. CDR3 sequence reads: CASSEGGSDQPQHF. DNA of the CDR3: TGTGCCAGCAGTGAAGGGGGGTCGGATCAGCCCCAGCATTTT.

The chain joins TRBV28 to TRBJ2-5, with a possible D match to TRBD1 (5 bases). The germline V and J ends were trimmed by 6 bases and 1 base, with 15 bases remaining between them. The CDR3 sequence is 15 residues long. The germline gives CDR1 MDHEN, CDR2 SYDVKM. The CDR3 region is CASRLTQEFQETQYF. The CDR3 nucleotides are TGTGCCAGCAGGCTAACACAGGAATTCCAAGAGACCCAGTACTTC.

CDR3 sequence (DNA): TGTGCCAGCAGCCTCGGGGCGTGGTCCTACAATGAGCAGTTCTTC. Translation: CASSLGAWSYNEQFF. V usage is TRBV5-5 and J usage is TRBJ2-1; D tentatively fits TRBD1 or TRBD2 (5 bases each). The CDR3 runs to 15 residues. The germline gives CDR1 SGHKS, CDR2 YYEKEE (reference sequence). The V gene lost 4 bases and the J gene lost 1 base, with 12 bases spanning the gap.

The rearrangement links TRBV2 to TRBJ1-2; perhaps TRBD1 as D (6 bases). The CDR3 totals 14 residues. CDR1 is SNHLY and CDR2 is FYNNEI in the germline V gene. V was trimmed by 1 base and J by 8 bases, leaving 14 bases between them. The CDR3 sequence: CASSEVTGSKGYTF. In nucleotides, the CDR3 is TGTGCCAGCAGTGAAGTGACAGGTTCGAAGGGCTACACCTTC.

This clone has only a few counts. The chain employs TRBV19 and TRBJ2-1; D gene uncertain. Trimming left V 7 bases short and J 6 bases short, with 13 bases between. This CDR3 has 13 residues. Germline-derived CDR1 and CDR2 are LNHDA and SQIVND (reference sequence). The CDR3 spells CASNSGRSNEQFF. CDR3 nucleotides: TGTGCCAGTAACTCCGGCAGGTCCAATGAGCAGTTCTTC.

The gene calls are TRBV4-3 and TRBJ2-3; a possible D gene is TRBD2 (6 bases). Per the germline V gene, CDR1 is LGHNA and CDR2 is YSLEER. Trimming shortened V by 0 bases and J by 6 bases, and 7 bases separated the two germline ends. This CDR3 has 13 amino acids. CDR3 sequence (DNA): TGCGCCAGCAGCCAAGAGGGGAGGGATACGCAGTATTTT. Its protein is CASSQEGRDTQYF.

This sequence joins TRBV28 and TRBJ1-1; TRBD1 aligns across 7 bases. The CDR3 totals 12 residues. Trimming removed 7 bases from V and 10 bases from J; junction bases left unmatched: 9. Germline V gene sequence: CDR1 MDHEN, CDR2 SYDVKM. This CDR3 reads CASIEGAQTAFF. In nucleotides, the CDR3 is TGTGCCAGCATCGAGGGGGCCCAGACAGCTTTCTTT.

The J gene is TRBJ2-3, the V gene TRBV5-1; 7 nucleotides line up with TRBD1. CDR1 SGHRS and CDR2 YFSETQ come from the germline V gene. CDR3 length equals 14 residues. Trimming at V came to 4 bases and at J to 4 bases, leaving 6 bases not matched to a gene. CDR3 protein: CASSPTGNADTQYF. The CDR3 region has the DNA TGCGCCAGCAGCCCGACAGGGAACGCAGATACGCAGTATTTT.